The present TCR beta chain was sequenced within a study of blood T cell repertoires in COVID-19. As for the study in general: Sites across the United States, Italy and Spain contributed samples from acute and convalescent COVID-19. Sources were T cells, B-cell-depleted T cells, or PBMCs; the material itself was cDNA or gDNA.

It was during active infection that Seattle patients were enrolled and then longitudinally followed. Repertoires were generated with immunoSEQ multiplex PCR, while TCRdb's copy carries only in-frame clones and drops some. The table has some 390,000 clones, approximately 89% seen once. Trimming removed 4 bases from V and 9 bases from J; junction bases left unmatched: 10. The CDR3 is 14 residues long. Germline CDR1 reads SGHDT; CDR2 reads YYEEEE. The chain joins TRBV5-6 to TRBJ2-1, with 7 bases matching TRBD1. The sequencing input was peripheral blood. This clonotype was sampled from a woman aged 55-70 years with COVID-19, enrolled during active disease. CDR3 nucleotides: TGTGCCAGCAGCATACGGACAGGACTGGGTGAGCAGTTCTTC. It encodes CASSIRTGLGEQFF.